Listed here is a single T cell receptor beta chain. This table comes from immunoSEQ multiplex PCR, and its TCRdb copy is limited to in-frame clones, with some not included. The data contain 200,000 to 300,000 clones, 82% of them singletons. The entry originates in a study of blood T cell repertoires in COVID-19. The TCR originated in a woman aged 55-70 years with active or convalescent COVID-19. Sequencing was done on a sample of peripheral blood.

CDR3: CASNPGQRTGGNTIYF. DNA for the CDR3: TGCGCCAGCAACCCTGGACAGAGGACAGGTGGAAACACCATATATTTT. This rearrangement joins TRBV5-1 to TRBJ1-3; 7 positions agree with TRBD1. The CDR3 sequence is 16 residues long. Losses at the gene ends were 6 bases for V and 3 bases for J; bases not matched to a gene: 12. Germline V gene lookup returns CDR1 SGHRS and CDR2 YFSETQ. Full variable domain (missing parts from reference TRBV5-1 and TRBJ1-3): KAGVTQTPRYLIKTRGQQVTLSCSPISGHRSVSWYQQTPGQGLQFLFEYFSETQRNKGNFPGRFSGRQFSNSRSEMNVSTLELGDSALYLCASNPGQRTGGNTIYFGEGSWLTVV.